This record looks at one T cell receptor (beta chain) sequence and its context. No antigen is known for it. The data are from a study of cytomegalovirus exposure and HLA in healthy donors. Study overall: In an earlier analysis, 95 million to 140 million unique TCR beta sequences were found from approximately 170 million T cells. Study results and caveats: The study found most TCR sequences rare, yet found some public TCRs in many donors. Within a later analysis, the majority of CMV-associated TCR beta chains appeared HLA-restricted.

PCR amplification relied on 60 Vbeta primers (plus 13 Jbeta primers). Measured with immunoSEQ multiplex PCR; TCRdb has only the in-frame clones, and not every one. The sample yields approximately 100,000 clones, 55% to 75% seen once. V was cut by 0 bases and J by 7 bases, with 7 bases left in between. CDR3 length: 13 residues. The germline V gene encodes CDR1 SGHAT and CDR2 FQNNGV. This receptor was taken from a man between 60 and 70 years old in good health and CMV-seronegative. The chain recombines TRBV11-2 with TRBJ2-4; D perhaps matches TRBD2 (5 bases). The source material was PBMCs. The CDR3 here is CASSLDRRNIQYF. In DNA form, the CDR3 reads TGTGCCAGCAGCTTAGATCGGAGGAACATTCAGTACTTC.